The text below deals with one T cell receptor (beta chain). Measured with immunoSEQ multiplex PCR; TCRdb has only the in-frame clones, and not every one. The sample has tens of thousands of clones, approximately 80% seen once. The data stem from a study of somatic mutations in cytotoxic T cells in rheumatoid arthritis. Looked up from germline, CDR1 is GTSNPN and CDR2 is SVGIG (reference sequence). The CDR3 is 14 residues long. Trimming shortened V by 0 bases and J by 4 bases, and 10 bases separated the two germline ends. This sequence joins TRBV30 and TRBJ1-3; D unclear. This sequence was found in an adult with rheumatoid arthritis. Input material: CD8+ T cells sorted from blood. The CDR3 nucleotides are TGTGCCTGGAGTGTTGGGGTAGGGGGAAACACCATATATTTT. The encoded protein is CAWSVGVGGNTIYF.